Following are 28 T cell receptor beta chains from one sample sequenced in a study of cytomegalovirus exposure and HLA in healthy donors. This PCR relied on a set of 60 Vbeta primers and 13 Jbeta primers. Sequenced by immunoSEQ multiplex PCR; TCRdb stores in-frame clones only, minus some. Of 200,000 to 250,000 clones detected, approximately 88% appear once; the ten largest clones hold 0.71%. Sequenced material: PBMCs. These receptors were obtained from a boy aged 2 to 9 in good health and CMV-seronegative.

The chain recombines TRBV10-2 with TRBJ1-1, with 7 bases fitting TRBD1. Germline V lookup: CDR1 WSHSY, CDR2 SAAADI. Trimming cost V 0 bases and J 11 bases; bases outside gene matches: 3. There are 12 residues in the CDR3. The CDR3, as DNA: TGCGCCAGCAGTGAGTCGACAGGGATTGCTTTCTTT. Protein sequence: CASSESTGIAFF.

The chain is built from TRBV4-1 and TRBJ2-1; 11 bases are shared with TRBD2. With 0 bases clipped from V and 4 bases from J, the junction kept 2 bases outside the gene matches. CDR1 is MGHRA, CDR2 YSYEKL, per germline. The CDR3 is 16 amino acids. The DNA of the CDR3 is TGCGCCAGCAGCCAAGAGGGACTAGCGGTATACAATGAGCAGTTCTTC. Amino acids: CASSQEGLAVYNEQFF.

The chain has TRBV4-1 and TRBJ2-2; 15 bases are a match to TRBD2. The germline V gene encodes CDR1 MGHRA and CDR2 YSYEKL. Trimming at V came to 3 bases and at J to 0 bases, leaving 2 bases not matched to a gene. This CDR3 contains 18 residues. The CDR3 sequence is CASSQRTSGGANTGELFF. The CDR3 nucleotides are TGCGCCAGCAGCCAGCGGACTAGCGGGGGGGCGAACACCGGGGAGCTGTTTTTT.

This clone came up once. V is TRBV19 and J is TRBJ1-1; D is ambiguous. CDR1 is LNHDA and CDR2 is SQIVND in the germline V gene (reference sequence). V lost 3 bases to trimming and J lost 11 bases, with 16 bases between them. The length of the CDR3 is 13 residues. The CDR3 sequence is CASSMLASWPAFF. The CDR3 region has the DNA TGTGCCAGTAGTATGTTGGCCAGTTGGCCCGCTTTCTTT.

The chain has TRBV28 and TRBJ2-2, with no clear D. The CDR3 spans 14 residues. CDR1 and CDR2 (germline): MDHEN, SYDVKM. Trimming shortened V by 8 bases and J by 0 bases, and 10 bases separated the two germline ends. The CDR3 is CASYDRANTGELFF. CDR3 DNA: TGTGCCAGCTACGACCGGGCGAACACCGGGGAGCTGTTTTTT.

J is TRBJ2-2 and V is TRBV15; D possibly corresponds to TRBD1 (6 bases). This CDR3 is 16 amino acids long. V dropped 3 bases and J dropped 1 base, with 12 bases sitting between them. Germline V CDR1 and CDR2: LNHNV, YYDKDF (reference sequence). For the CDR3, the DNA is TGTGCCACCAGCAGGACAGGCCTTGTGAACACCGGGGAGCTGTTTTTT. The encoded protein is CATSRTGLVNTGELFF.

V is TRBV9 and J is TRBJ2-3; D is unresolved. CDR1 and CDR2 (germline): SGDLS, YYNGEE. Deletions cut 4 bases from V and 4 bases from J, with 13 bases between. The CDR3 totals 14 residues. Written as DNA, the CDR3 is TGTGCCAGCAGCACCCACTTTTCGGCAGATACGCAGTATTTT. This gives the protein CASSTHFSADTQYF.

The rearrangement links TRBV29-1 to TRBJ2-7, with 8 bases identical to TRBD2. The V and J ends lost 0 bases and 0 bases, in that order; junction bases with no gene match: 4. The CDR3 has 15 amino acids. Per germline, CDR1 SQVTM and CDR2 ANQGSEA. CDR3 protein: CSVEEGSGSSYEQYF. The DNA for the CDR3 is TGCAGCGTTGAAGAGGGGAGCGGGAGCTCCTACGAGCAGTACTTC.

The chain recombines TRBV29-1 with TRBJ2-3; 7 nucleotides line up with TRBD1. The CDR3 length is 12 residues. Germline V gene data show CDR1 as SQVTM and CDR2 as ANQGSEA. The CDR3 DNA reads as TGCAGTAAGGGACAGTCAGCAGATACGCAGTATTTT. The encoded protein is CSKGQSADTQYF.

This clone has just one count. The V call is TRBV6-5, the J call TRBJ2-5, with 8 bases lining up with TRBD1. The trim removed 0 bases at V and 5 bases at J, leaving 2 bases unmatched. CDR3 length equals 14 residues. Germline V gene data show CDR1 as MNHEY and CDR2 as SVGAGI. In DNA, the CDR3 is TGTGCCAGCAGTTACTCTGGACAGGGCGAGACCCAGTACTTC. Its protein is CASSYSGQGETQYF.

This clone has only one observation. This sequence joins TRBV27 and TRBJ2-3; 10 bases align to TRBD2. This CDR3 comprises 16 residues. CDR1 MNHEY and CDR2 SMNVEV come from the germline V gene (reference sequence). Trimming took 6 bases from V and 2 from J; bases not matched to a gene: 8. The CDR3 loop is CASSPSLAGHTDTQYF. CDR3 DNA sequence: TGTGCCAGCAGCCCATCACTAGCGGGGCACACAGATACGCAGTATTTT.

This chain links TRBV6-5 with TRBJ1-2, with 10 bases matching TRBD1. CDR3 length: 15 residues. The germline gives CDR1 MNHEY, CDR2 SVGAGI. V shed 2 bases, J shed 5 bases, and the junction held 5 bases outside the gene matches. CDR3: CASSYEGQGRYGYTF. CDR3 sequence (DNA): TGTGCCAGCAGTTACGAGGGACAGGGGCGTTATGGCTACACCTTC.

The rearrangement links TRBV7-8 to TRBJ1-2; 8 bases are a match to TRBD1. This CDR3 has 15 residues. Germline-derived CDR1 and CDR2 are SGHVS and FQNEAQ. Trimming at V came to 1 base and at J to 2 bases, leaving 3 bases not matched to a gene. Here the CDR3 DNA reads TGTGCCAGCAGCTTAGGGACAGGGTGGAACTATGGCTACACCTTC. It codes for CASSLGTGWNYGYTF. Together with reference TRBV7-8 and TRBJ1-2, the CDR3 gives the full variable domain: GAGVSQSPRYKVAKRGQDVALRCDPISGHVSLFWYQQALGQGPEFLTYFQNEAQLDKSGLPSDRFFAERPEGSVSTLKIQRTQQEDSAVYLCASSLGTGWNYGYTFGSGTRLTVV.

The chain uses TRBV29-1 and TRBJ2-2, with D maybe TRBD1 (6 bases). The CDR3 has 14 amino acids. V lost 6 bases and J lost 5, with 16 bases in between. The V gene's germline CDR1 is SQVTM and CDR2 ANQGSEA. The CDR3 protein is CSVGKQGSTGELFF. The CDR3 DNA follows: TGCAGCGTGGGGAAACAGGGTTCTACCGGGGAGCTGTTTTTT.

This clone was recorded only once. The J gene is TRBJ2-7, the V gene TRBV19, with D possibly TRBD1 on 6 matching bases. Deletions cut 10 bases from V and 1 base from J, with 20 bases between. Looked up from germline, CDR1 is LNHDA and CDR2 is SQIVND (reference sequence). There are 15 residues in the CDR3. CDR3 protein: CATSPNVDSSYEQYF. The CDR3 DNA reads as TGTGCCACCTCCCCGAACGTGGACAGTTCCTACGAGCAGTACTTC.

V is TRBV11-2 and J is TRBJ2-1; 12 bases map to TRBD2. The CDR3 consists of 16 residues. Looked up from germline, CDR1 is SGHAT and CDR2 is FQNNGV. The junction had 2 bases not matched to a gene; V was cut back by 5 bases and J by 0 bases. This CDR3 is CASSGLAGSSYNEQFF. CDR3 sequence (DNA): TGTGCCAGCAGCGGACTAGCGGGGAGCTCCTACAATGAGCAGTTCTTC. Complete variable domain (other parts from reference TRBV11-2 and TRBJ2-1): EAGVAQSPRYKIIEKRQSVAFWCNPISGHATLYWYQQILGQGPKLLIQFQNNGVVDDSQLPKDRFSAERLKGVDSTLKIQPAKLEDSAVYLCASSGLAGSSYNEQFFGPGTRLTVL.

The J gene is TRBJ2-7, the V gene TRBV27; possible D gene TRBD1, 6 bases. Trimming removed 3 bases from V and 2 bases from J, with 11 bases in between. The CDR3 has 14 residues. Per germline, CDR1 MNHEY and CDR2 SMNVEV (reference sequence). CDR3 bases: TGTGCCAGCAGTTTTGGCAGGGGCCCCTACGAGCAGTACTTC. This gives the protein CASSFGRGPYEQYF.

This sequence joins TRBV30 and TRBJ2-7; perhaps TRBD2 as D (6 bases). The CDR3 has 18 residues. CDR1 GTSNPN and CDR2 SVGIG come from the germline V gene (reference sequence). The germline V and J ends were trimmed by 1 base and 0 bases, with 22 bases remaining between them. The CDR3 coding sequence is TGTGCCTGGAGTGCCTCAACCTTTAGCGGAGGGAGCTCCTACGAGCAGTACTTC. Protein product: CAWSASTFSGGSSYEQYF.

The V gene is TRBV30, the J gene TRBJ1-2; no clear D. V lost 1 base and J lost 4, with 16 bases in between. The CDR3 contains 15 residues. CDR1 and CDR2 (germline): GTSNPN, SVGIG (reference sequence). Written as DNA, the CDR3 is TGTGCCTGGAGTGGGTGGAGGCCGGGCGGCTATGGCTACACCTTC. Its protein is CAWSGWRPGGYGYTF.

A note on this clone: One junction end does not reproduce the germline sequence, and a read error may be involved. The rearrangement uses TRBV7-7 and TRBJ2-5; 8 bases line up with TRBD2. Per germline, CDR1 SSHAT and CDR2 FNYEAQ (reference sequence). CDR3 length: 15 residues. Written as DNA, the CDR3 is TGTGCTAGCAGCCCCCTTGGCGGGAGGACAGAGACCCAGTACTTC. Translated: CASSPLGGRTETQYF.

This sequence joins TRBV5-1 and TRBJ1-6, with unresolved D. There are 13 residues in the CDR3. In germline, CDR1 is SGHRS, CDR2 YFSETQ. The V end was cut by 0 bases, the J end by 9 bases, with 7 bases between. The CDR3 is CASSLVEGSPLHF. The CDR3, as DNA: TGCGCCAGCAGCTTGGTAGAGGGTTCACCCCTCCACTTT.

This chain joins TRBV4-1 and TRBJ2-7, with 7 nucleotides matching TRBD2. CDR1 MGHRA and CDR2 YSYEKL come from the germline V gene. Losses at the gene ends were 0 bases for V and 6 bases for J; bases not matched to a gene: 5. The CDR3 is made up of 14 amino acids. As DNA, the CDR3 is TGCGCCAGCAGCCAAGATCCCTCGGGGGGCGAGCAGTACTTC. Its protein is CASSQDPSGGEQYF.

V usage is TRBV5-1 and J usage is TRBJ2-2; D may be TRBD1 (5 bases). The CDR3 is 15 amino acids. Germline CDR1 SGHRS, CDR2 YFSETQ. V was clipped by 1 base and J by 4 bases, with 11 bases between them. The CDR3 reads CASSLHRTGTGELFF. CDR3 in DNA: TGCGCCAGCAGCTTGCACAGGACGGGCACCGGGGAGCTGTTTTTT.

As to this clone: This CDR3 is also generated by other DNA sequences in the sample. This chain connects TRBV7-9 to TRBJ2-5; 8 bases agree with TRBD1. In germline, CDR1 is SEHNR, CDR2 FQNEAQ (reference sequence). The V gene end was trimmed by 3 bases and the J gene end by 5 bases; junction bases not matched to a gene: 5. The CDR3 loop spans 14 amino acids. The CDR3 loop reads CASSLTGVGETQYF. As DNA, the CDR3 is TGTGCCAGCAGCTTGACAGGGGTAGGGGAGACCCAGTACTTC.

This sequence joins TRBV6-5 and TRBJ2-5, with unresolved D. CDR3 length: 13 amino acids. The V end was cut by 0 bases, the J end by 4 bases, with 6 bases between. Germline V gene lookup returns CDR1 MNHEY and CDR2 SVGAGI. For the CDR3, the DNA is TGTGCCAGCAGTTACTCGGCTGGAGAGACCCAGTACTTC. This codes for CASSYSAGETQYF.

The chain recombines TRBV6-5 with TRBJ2-5; tentatively, D is TRBD2 (5 bases). With the DNA end fitting TRBJ2-7 better, the J assignment may be wrong. CDR1 and CDR2 from the germline V gene are MNHEY and SVGAGI. This CDR3 is built from 15 residues. Here the CDR3 DNA reads TGTGCCAGCAGGCGGGCGGGTGGCGATACCTACGAGCAGTACTTC. Encoded protein: CASRRAGGDTYEQYF.

The chain recombines TRBV6-5 with TRBJ2-2; 9 bases align to TRBD1. Germline trimming cut 6 bases from V and 7 bases from J; bases unmatched to any gene: 9. Looked up from germline, CDR1 is MNHEY and CDR2 is SVGAGI. The CDR3 loop spans 15 amino acids. This CDR3 reads CASRQTGGAGGELFF. The DNA of the CDR3 is TGTGCCAGCAGGCAAACAGGGGGCGCGGGCGGGGAGCTGTTTTTT.

This rearrangement joins TRBV5-6 to TRBJ2-1; 10 nucleotides align to TRBD2. CDR1 is SGHDT and CDR2 is YYEEEE in the germline V gene. The CDR3 has 16 amino acids. V lost 0 bases, J lost 3 bases, and 3 bases stayed unmatched. The CDR3 here is CASSLAASGGYNEQFF. CDR3 bases: TGTGCCAGCAGCTTGGCGGCTAGCGGGGGCTACAATGAGCAGTTCTTC.